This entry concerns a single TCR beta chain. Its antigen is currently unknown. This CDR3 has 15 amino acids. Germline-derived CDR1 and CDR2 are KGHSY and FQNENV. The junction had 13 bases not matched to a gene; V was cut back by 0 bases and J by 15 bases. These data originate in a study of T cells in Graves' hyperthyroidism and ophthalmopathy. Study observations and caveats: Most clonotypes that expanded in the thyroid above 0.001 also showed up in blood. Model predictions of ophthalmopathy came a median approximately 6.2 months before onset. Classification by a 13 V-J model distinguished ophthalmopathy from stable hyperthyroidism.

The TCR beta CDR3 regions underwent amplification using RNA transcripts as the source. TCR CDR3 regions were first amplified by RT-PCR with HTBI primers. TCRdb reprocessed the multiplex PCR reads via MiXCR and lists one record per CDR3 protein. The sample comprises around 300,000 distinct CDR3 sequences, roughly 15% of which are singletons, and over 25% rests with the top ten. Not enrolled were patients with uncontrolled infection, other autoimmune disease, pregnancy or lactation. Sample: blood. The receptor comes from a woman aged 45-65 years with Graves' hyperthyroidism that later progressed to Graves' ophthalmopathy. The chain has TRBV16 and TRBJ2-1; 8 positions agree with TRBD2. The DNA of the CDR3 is TGTGCCAGCAGCCAATCCAGCGGGAGCAGAGCTGGGGGGTTCTTC. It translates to CASSQSSGSRAGGFF.